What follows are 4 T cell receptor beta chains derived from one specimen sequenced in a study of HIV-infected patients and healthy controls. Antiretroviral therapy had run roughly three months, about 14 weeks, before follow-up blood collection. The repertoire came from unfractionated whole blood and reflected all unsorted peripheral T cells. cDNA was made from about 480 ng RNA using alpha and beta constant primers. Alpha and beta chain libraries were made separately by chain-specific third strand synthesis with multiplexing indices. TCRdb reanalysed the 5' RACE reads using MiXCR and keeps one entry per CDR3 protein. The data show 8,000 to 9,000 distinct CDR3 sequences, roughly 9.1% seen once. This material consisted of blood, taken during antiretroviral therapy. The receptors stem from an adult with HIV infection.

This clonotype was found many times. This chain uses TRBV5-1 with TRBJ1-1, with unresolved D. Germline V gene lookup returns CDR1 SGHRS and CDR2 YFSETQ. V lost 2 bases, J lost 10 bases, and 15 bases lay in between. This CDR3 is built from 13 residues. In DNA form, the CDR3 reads TGCGCCAGCAGCTTCGAGACGGCTACGAGAGCTTTCTTT. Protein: CASSFETATRAFF.

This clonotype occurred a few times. This CDR3 reads CASSLYPGSEAFF. CDR3 coding DNA: TGTGCCAGCAGTTTATACCCCGGTTCTGAAGCTTTCTTT. This chain uses TRBV12-3 or TRBV12-4 with TRBJ1-1, with D unresolved. The CDR3 covers 13 residues. V was cut by 2 bases and J by 6 bases, with 10 bases left in between.

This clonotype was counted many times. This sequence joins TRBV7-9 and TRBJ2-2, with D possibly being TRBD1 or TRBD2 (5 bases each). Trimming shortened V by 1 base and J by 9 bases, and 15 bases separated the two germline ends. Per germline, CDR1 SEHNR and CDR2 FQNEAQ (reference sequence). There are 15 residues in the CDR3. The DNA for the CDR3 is TGTGCCAGCAGCTTAGTTGGCGAGGGGCTGCGGGAGCTGTTTTTT. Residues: CASSLVGEGLRELFF. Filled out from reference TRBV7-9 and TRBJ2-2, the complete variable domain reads DTGVSQNPRHKITKRGQNVTFRCDPISEHNRLYWYRQTLGQGPEFLTYFQNEAQLEKSRLLSDRFSAERPKGSFSTLEIQRTEQGDSAMYLCASSLVGEGLRELFFGEGSRLTVL.

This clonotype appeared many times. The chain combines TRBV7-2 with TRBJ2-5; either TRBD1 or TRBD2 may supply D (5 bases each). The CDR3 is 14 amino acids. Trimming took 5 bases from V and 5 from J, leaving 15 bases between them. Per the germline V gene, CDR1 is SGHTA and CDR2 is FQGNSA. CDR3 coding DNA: TGTGCCAGCAGCCGTACGGGGCTAGGGGAGACCCAGTACTTC. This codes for CASSRTGLGETQYF.